The clone carrying this T cell receptor (beta chain) occurred once. The antigen is not known. These data are taken from a study of Ad26.COV2.S vaccination and SARS-CoV-2 variants. Treatment given: around 19 received Ad26.COV2.S at low or high dose, single or two shots; about 5 received placebo; per-sample allocation not given. After the first vaccine or placebo injection, samples were drawn on day 63. Here immunoSEQ multiplex PCR was the method, and the copy in TCRdb shows in-frame clones only, minus some. The repertoire holds about 370,000 clones, about 91% seen once, with 1.5% to 2% in the top ten. Study results and caveats: There was reportedly substantial breadth in spike-specific CD8+ and CD4+ T cell responses after vaccination.

The sequencing here drew on peripheral blood, taken in a trial of Ad26.COV2.S vaccine versus placebo. This clonotype was sampled from a person between 18 and 65 years old who received the Ad26.COV2.S COVID-19 vaccine or a placebo.

CDR3 loop: CASSLEGQPQETQYF. The CDR3 bases are TGTGCCAGCAGCTTAGAAGGGCAGCCCCAAGAGACCCAGTACTTC. The chain recombines TRBV11-3 with TRBJ2-5; no definite D call. The CDR3 is made up of 15 amino acids. Germline lookup yields CDR1 SGHNT and CDR2 YENEEA. V was cut by 0 bases and J by 1 base, with 9 bases left in between.